This T cell receptor (beta chain) was captured in a study of T cells after yellow fever vaccination. Ten or more counts support this clonotype. This CDR3 has 16 amino acids. V dropped 5 bases and J dropped 6; count of bases not matched to a gene: 14. Germline V CDR1 and CDR2: SGHVS, FQNEAQ. TCRdb used MiXCR to reprocess the 5' RACE reads, holding one entry per CDR3 protein. This sample has more than 65,000 distinct CDR3 sequences, with about 7.2% found just once. Source: CD8+ T cells sorted from PBMCs, taken 10 days after the first yellow fever vaccination. This clonotype was sampled from a man aged 18 to 29 who received the YFV17D yellow fever vaccine. This chain joins TRBV7-8 and TRBJ2-7; 9 nucleotides agree with TRBD2. The CDR3 coding sequence is TGTGCCAGCAGCCTGCGTCCCGGGACTAGCCACGCCGAGCAGTACTTC. Translated, it gives CASSLRPGTSHAEQYF.